These 32 T cell receptor beta chains share one sample of origin, sequenced in a study of CD8+CD57+ T cells in acquired aplastic anemia. Genomic DNA served as template for TCR beta VDJ and CDR3 profiling. One entry per CDR3 protein, called by TCRdb with MiXCR from the reads. This table holds 150,000 to 200,000 distinct CDR3 sequences, 45% to 55% found once. An expansion of CD8+CD57+ cells by flow cytometry had been shown in patients chosen for sequencing. Sample: sorted CD4+, CD8+, or CD8+CD57+ T cells (not recorded which) from PBMCs. The source of these receptors is a human donor with aplastic anemia.

The chain is built from TRBV29-1 and TRBJ2-5; maybe TRBD2 (6 bases). The germline V and J ends were trimmed by 5 bases and 5 bases, with 15 bases remaining between them. The CDR3 extends over 13 amino acids. Germline V gene lookup returns CDR1 SQVTM and CDR2 ANQGSEA. The CDR3 DNA reads TGCAGCGTTCATGGGAGGTTCGGGGAGACCCAGTACTTC. Encoded protein: CSVHGRFGETQYF.

The chain joins TRBV24-1 to TRBJ2-7; tentative D call: TRBD2 (5 bases). From germline, CDR1 is KGHDR and CDR2 SFDVKD. V shed 4 bases and J shed 7 bases, with 13 bases lying between them. This CDR3 has 13 amino acids. CDR3 protein: CATSDGEWREQYF. The CDR3 nucleotides read TGTGCCACCAGTGACGGGGAGTGGAGGGAGCAGTACTTC.

This clonotype has ten or more counts. This chain connects TRBV20-1 to TRBJ2-3; D possibly corresponds to TRBD2 (6 bases). V lost 3 bases and J 4 bases, leaving 11 bases between the germline ends. The CDR3 has 13 amino acids. Germline CDR1 is DFQATT and CDR2 is SNEGSKA (reference sequence). The CDR3 region is CSASGGRADTQYF. CDR3 DNA sequence: TGCAGTGCTAGCGGGGGAAGGGCAGATACGCAGTATTTT.

This clonotype was seen many times. This chain uses TRBV19 with TRBJ1-4; TRBD1 might be the D (6 bases). CDR3 size: 15 residues. The germline V and J ends were trimmed by 4 bases and 7 bases, with 16 bases remaining between them. Germline CDR1 reads LNHDA; CDR2 reads SQIVND (reference sequence). The CDR3 sequence is CASSRGRGGLEKLFF. The CDR3 bases are TGTGCCAGTAGTAGGGGGCGGGGAGGCCTTGAAAAACTGTTTTTT.

This clonotype was found a few times. The chain recombines TRBV5-5 with TRBJ1-4; unclear D gene. The CDR3 consists of 14 residues. The germline gives CDR1 SGHKS, CDR2 YYEKEE (reference sequence). V was cut by 2 bases and J by 4 bases, with 9 bases left in between. CDR3 sequence (DNA): TGTGCCAGCAGCTTCGCAGGCCTTAATGAAAAACTGTTTTTT. Protein product: CASSFAGLNEKLFF.

The table lists this clonotype with a few counts. The V and J genes are TRBV24-1 and TRBJ2-6, with 9 bases fitting TRBD1. The CDR3 is made up of 18 amino acids. CDR1 KGHDR and CDR2 SFDVKD come from the germline V gene. Trimming at V came to 3 bases and at J to 1 base, leaving 6 bases not matched to a gene. This chain's CDR3 is CATSDPRDRESGANVLTF. The CDR3 DNA sequence: TGTGCCACCAGTGATCCCCGGGACAGGGAATCTGGGGCCAACGTCCTGACTTTC.

The rearrangement links TRBV7-8 to TRBJ2-3; the match to TRBD1 covers 9 bases. Germline values: CDR1 SGHVS, CDR2 FQNEAQ. Unmatched junction bases numbered 6, after V lost 5 bases and J lost 3 bases. CDR3 size: 15 residues. This CDR3 is CASSARDRATDTQYF. The CDR3 region has the DNA TGTGCCAGCAGCGCCCGGGACAGGGCAACAGATACGCAGTATTTT. Complete variable domain (other parts from reference TRBV7-8 and TRBJ2-3): GAGVSQSPRYKVAKRGQDVALRCDPISGHVSLFWYQQALGQGPEFLTYFQNEAQLDKSGLPSDRFFAERPEGSVSTLKIQRTQQEDSAVYLCASSARDRATDTQYFGPGTRLTVL.

The chain employs TRBV9 and TRBJ1-2; 7 nucleotides agree with TRBD1. CDR3 length equals 14 residues. Germline CDR1 and CDR2: SGDLS and YYNGEE. V was pared by 0 bases and J by 3 bases, with 2 bases of the junction left unmatched. In DNA form, the CDR3 reads TGTGCCAGCAGCGTAGCGGACAGGTACTATGGCTACACCTTC. This encodes CASSVADRYYGYTF.

This clonotype was observed at least ten times. The CDR3 region is CASSYIGGLSETQYF. Here the CDR3 DNA reads TGTGCCAGCAGTTACATCGGGGGCCTATCTGAGACCCAGTACTTC. This chain connects TRBV6-2 or TRBV6-3 to TRBJ2-5; D may match TRBD1 or TRBD2 (6 bases each). Trimming pared 2 bases from V and 5 bases from J, leaving 15 bases between. The CDR3 runs 15 residues. CDR1 and CDR2 (germline): MNHEY, SVGEGT.

This chain links TRBV25-1 with TRBJ2-5, with 7 bases that match TRBD2. This CDR3 has 17 residues. Germline-derived CDR1 and CDR2 are MGHDK and SYGVNS. Unmatched junction bases numbered 8, after V lost 0 bases and J lost 1 base. For the CDR3, the DNA is TGTGCCAGCAGTGAATATTTGTGGGGGGGAACCCAAGAGACCCAGTACTTC. It yields the protein CASSEYLWGGTQETQYF.

The chain employs TRBV6-4 and TRBJ2-3; tentative D call: TRBD1 (5 bases). Matching the DNA end better, TRBJ1-5 makes the J call doubtful. Germline CDR1 reads MRHNA; CDR2 reads SNTAGT. The CDR3 totals 16 residues. The CDR3 DNA follows: TGTGCCAGCAGTGACTCTGCTAGCGGGGGAACAGATACGCAGCATTTT. This sequence encodes CASSDSASGGTDTQHF.

This clonotype has only a few counts. This chain uses TRBV18 with TRBJ1-4, with TRBD1 matching 7 bases. CDR3 length equals 15 residues. After removal of 3 bases from V and 0 bases from J, the junction contained 1 base not matched to a gene. Germline V gene sequence: CDR1 KGHSH, CDR2 LQKENI. The CDR3 spells CASSPGQTTNEKLFF. The DNA for the CDR3 is TGTGCCAGCTCACCGGGACAGACAACTAATGAAAAACTGTTTTTT. Full variable domain (missing parts from reference TRBV18 and TRBJ1-4): NAGVMQNPRHLVRRRGQEARLRCSPMKGHSHVYWYRQLPEEGLKFMVYLQKENIIDESGMPKERFSAEFPKEGPSILRIQQVVRGDSAAYFCASSPGQTTNEKLFFGSGTQLSVL.

This chain uses TRBV24-1 with TRBJ2-1; TRBD2 matches 10 bases. This CDR3 has 16 amino acids. V was pared by 3 bases and J by 8 bases, with 9 bases of the junction left unmatched. The germline CDR1 and CDR2 sequences are KGHDR and SFDVKD. The CDR3 DNA is TGTGCCACCAGTGATCCGGGACTAGCGAGGGAGGATGAGCAGTTCTTC. Its translation is CATSDPGLAREDEQFF.

This clonotype showed up many times. This chain joins TRBV24-1 and TRBJ1-2; 9 bases map to TRBD1. Germline V gene sequence: CDR1 KGHDR, CDR2 SFDVKD. The trim removed 7 bases at V and 7 bases at J, leaving 30 bases unmatched. The CDR3 length is 21 residues. This CDR3 is CATSQGGPTGTGPDGYGGYTF. In DNA form, the CDR3 reads TGTGCCACCAGCCAAGGCGGCCCGACCGGGACAGGGCCCGATGGCTATGGTGGCTACACCTTC.

The chain employs TRBV5-1 and TRBJ2-7, with D perhaps being TRBD1 or TRBD2 (6 bases each). The germline V and J ends were trimmed by 0 bases and 6 bases, with 13 bases remaining between them. CDR3 length: 14 amino acids. Germline V lookup: CDR1 SGHRS, CDR2 YFSETQ. As DNA, the CDR3 is TGCGCCAGCAGCTTGGCTGCGCGGGACACCGAGCAGTACTTC. Residues: CASSLAARDTEQYF.

V is TRBV3-1 and J is TRBJ2-5; 11 bases fit TRBD2. Germline CDR1 reads LGHDT; CDR2 reads YNNKEL (reference sequence). The V gene end was trimmed by 3 bases and the J gene end by 5 bases; junction bases not matched to a gene: 2. CDR3 size: 14 residues. CDR3 in amino acids: CASSHSSGGETQYF. CDR3 DNA: TGTGCCAGCAGCCATTCTAGCGGGGGGGAGACCCAGTACTTC.

There are a few counts of this clonotype. The chain is built from TRBV20-1 and TRBJ1-6; no clear D. This CDR3 contains 11 residues. CDR1 is DFQATT and CDR2 is SNEGSKA in the germline V gene (reference sequence). The ends were cut back, 3 bases at V and 14 bases at J, with 11 bases in the middle. In DNA, the CDR3 is TGCAGTGCTAGGGACGGCCTCACCCTCCACTTT. Protein product: CSARDGLTLHF.

This clonotype was picked up many times. The V gene is TRBV12-3 or TRBV12-4, the J gene TRBJ2-1; 15 bases are a match to TRBD2. V shed 5 bases and J 9 bases; nucleotides not matched to a gene: 5. The CDR3 sequence is 15 residues long. The CDR3 region is CASSKPGLAGGEQFF. Here the CDR3 DNA reads TGTGCCAGCAGTAAACCGGGACTAGCGGGAGGTGAGCAGTTCTTC.

As concerns this clonotype: A single base separates this from a much larger clone, so it may be a read error. V and J are TRBV11-2 and TRBJ1-6, with D possibly TRBD1 on 5 matching bases. Per the germline V gene, CDR1 is SGHAT and CDR2 is FQNNGV. The CDR3 sequence is 13 residues long. The CDR3 DNA sequence: TGTGCCATCAGCTCGGACGGGGCGGGACCCCTCCACTTT. It codes for CAISSDGAGPLHF.

The table lists this clonotype with many counts. The J gene is TRBJ2-6, the V gene TRBV5-1; D not certain. The germline gives CDR1 SGHRS, CDR2 YFSETQ. With 0 bases removed from V and 0 bases from J, the gap between germline ends came to 10 bases. The CDR3 sequence is 17 residues long. The CDR3: CASSLVGRSSGANVLTF. CDR3 nucleotides: TGCGCCAGCAGCTTGGTTGGCAGAAGCTCTGGGGCCAACGTCCTGACTTTC.

Note on this clonotype: A much larger clone differs from this one at a single base, so this may be a read error. Since no conserved phenylalanine or tryptophan closes the CDR3, a read error is the likely cause. The chain links TRBV14 to TRBJ2-3, with a tentative D call TRBD2 (6 bases). The germline gives CDR1 SGHDN, CDR2 FVKESK. Trimming cost V 1 base and J 5 bases, with 10 bases left between them. There are 14 residues in the CDR3. The chain's CDR3 is CASSQVSGGDTQYY. In nucleotides, the CDR3 is TGTGCCAGCAGCCAAGTTAGCGGAGGAGATACGCAGTATTAT.

As regards this clonotype: An end of the junction differs from the germline gene, which may be a read error. The chain uses TRBV29-1 and TRBJ1-2; perhaps TRBD1 as D (5 bases). Per the germline V gene, CDR1 is SQVTM and CDR2 is ANQGSEA. The CDR3 is 14 amino acids. The CDR3 loop reads CSVEVQGPLYGYTF. Written as DNA, the CDR3 is TGCAGCGTGGAAGTTCAGGGACCCCTCTATGGCTACACCTTC.

The rearrangement joins TRBV20-1 to TRBJ1-1, with 7 positions matching TRBD1. The CDR3 runs to 11 residues. Germline V gives CDR1 DFQATT, CDR2 SNEGSKA (reference sequence). The V gene end was trimmed by 6 bases and the J gene end by 10 bases; junction bases not matched to a gene: 8. The CDR3 loop reads CSARQGTGAFF. For the CDR3, the DNA is TGCAGTGCGCGACAGGGAACGGGAGCTTTCTTT.

As regards this clonotype: One junction end does not reproduce the germline sequence, and a read error may be involved. This chain connects TRBV12-3 or TRBV12-4 to TRBJ1-2, with 10 nucleotides matching TRBD1. This CDR3 has 16 residues. Here the CDR3 reads CAVGPGQGTVNYGHTF. The DNA of the CDR3 is TGTGCCGTCGGACCGGGACAGGGGACGGTTAACTATGGCCACACCTTC.

The rearrangement joins TRBV13 to TRBJ1-1; D not resolved. With 1 base removed from V and 1 base from J, the gap between germline ends came to 7 bases. The CDR3 length is 14 residues. CDR1 PRHDT and CDR2 FYEKMQ come from the germline V gene (reference sequence). The CDR3 coding sequence is TGTGCCAGCAGCTTAGAATCGGAGAACACTGAAGCTTTCTTT. It is translated as CASSLESENTEAFF.

J is TRBJ2-5 and V is TRBV9; D ambiguous. The CDR3 is 12 amino acids. In germline, CDR1 is SGDLS, CDR2 YYNGEE. Trimming removed 5 bases from V and 2 bases from J, with 7 bases in between. The CDR3 loop reads CASSQTQETQYF. The DNA for the CDR3 is TGTGCCAGCAGTCAAACGCAAGAGACCCAGTACTTC.

This clonotype was observed at least ten times. The V call is TRBV2, the J call TRBJ1-3, with D perhaps matching TRBD1 (5 bases). The V end lost 6 bases, the J end lost 0 bases, and 12 bases lay between the germline ends. CDR3 length equals 15 residues. Germline CDR1 reads SNHLY; CDR2 reads FYNNEI. The CDR3 DNA follows: TGTGCCAGCAGATTCGACAGTCCCTCTGGAAACACCATATATTTT. Encoded protein: CASRFDSPSGNTIYF.

This clonotype was recorded many times. The chain combines TRBV6-1 with TRBJ2-3; D not certain. The CDR3 covers 14 residues. V was clipped by 6 bases and J by 0 bases, with 10 bases between them. The germline V gene has CDR1 MNHNS and CDR2 SASEGT. In DNA, the CDR3 is TGTGCCAGCAGGGCGGATCCTAGCACAGATACGCAGTATTTT. Translation gives CASRADPSTDTQYF.

The CDR3 DNA reads as TGTGCCACCAGCAGAGATGGGCAGGGGGCGGACACCGGGGAGCTGTTTTTT. It specifies CATSRDGQGADTGELFF. V is TRBV15 and J is TRBJ2-2; 8 bases map to TRBD1. The CDR3 has 17 amino acids. Germline V lookup: CDR1 LNHNV, CDR2 YYDKDF (reference sequence). V lost 0 bases to trimming and J lost 3 bases; unmatched junction nucleotides: 6.

This clonotype has just a few counts. The gene calls are TRBV2 and TRBJ1-2; 11 bases match TRBD1. The germline V gene has CDR1 SNHLY and CDR2 FYNNEI. The CDR3 runs 11 residues. CDR3 in DNA: TGTGCTAAGAGGGGACAGGGGGACTACACCTTC. Its protein is CAKRGQGDYTF.

The chain links TRBV20-1 to TRBJ2-5; 11 bases fit TRBD2. The V gene's germline CDR1 is DFQATT and CDR2 SNEGSKA (reference sequence). The CDR3 has 15 amino acids. The ends lost 0 bases at V and 5 bases at J; junction bases unmatched: 5. This CDR3 is CSAREVAGGQETQYF. CDR3 sequence (DNA): TGCAGTGCTAGAGAAGTAGCGGGGGGGCAGGAGACCCAGTACTTC.

This clonotype was seen at least ten times. This chain links TRBV7-3 with TRBJ2-1; tentatively, D is TRBD2 (5 bases). This CDR3 has 14 amino acids. Germline-derived CDR1 and CDR2 are SGHTA and FQGTGA. Between the trimmed V and J ends, which lost 4 bases and 4 bases, there was a span of 11 bases. CDR3 bases: TGTGCCAGCAGCTCAGAGGGATCTTACAATGAGCAGTTCTTC. This codes for CASSSEGSYNEQFF.